The 18 T cell receptor beta chains listed next were all sequenced from one sample in a study of blood T cells in healthy people across ages. The second PCR ran roughly 7 to 12 cycles with a sample-barcoded 5' primer and J-beta primers. Each CDR3 protein gets one entry after TCRdb re-called the 5' RACE reads with MiXCR. Here the sample spans some 690,000 distinct CDR3 sequences, 20% to 25% being singletons. The sequencing sample was made of blood. These receptors were taken from a man aged 65 to 85 in good health.

The chain links TRBV6-6 to TRBJ2-3; 10 bases are shared with TRBD1. Trimming removed 5 bases from V and 1 base from J; junction bases left unmatched: 6. The CDR3 is 16 amino acids. CDR1 MNHNY and CDR2 SVGAGI come from the germline V gene (reference sequence). The CDR3 here is CASSEDRGGGTDTQYF. The CDR3 coding sequence is TGTGCCAGCAGTGAGGACAGGGGGGGAGGCACAGATACGCAGTATTTT.

The chain joins TRBV7-9 to TRBJ1-2, with D unresolved. V was clipped by 1 base and J by 7 bases, with 4 bases between them. The CDR3 is made up of 11 amino acids. Germline-derived CDR1 and CDR2 are SEHNR and FQNEAQ (reference sequence). The CDR3 DNA reads as TGTGCCAGCAGCTTAGAGGTTGGCTACACCTTC. Its protein product is CASSLEVGYTF.

This chain uses TRBV18 with TRBJ1-4; the D is unclear. CDR1 is KGHSH, CDR2 LQKENI, per germline. V lost 8 bases and J 0 bases, leaving 16 bases between the germline ends. The CDR3 sequence is 16 residues long. CDR3 in amino acids: CASRLRGGSTNEKLFF. Here the CDR3 DNA reads TGTGCCAGCCGCCTACGGGGAGGATCAACTAATGAAAAACTGTTTTTT. The full variable domain, its missing parts supplied by reference TRBV18 and TRBJ1-4, is NAGVMQNPRHLVRRRGQEARLRCSPMKGHSHVYWYRQLPEEGLKFMVYLQKENIIDESGMPKERFSAEFPKEGPSILRIQQVVRGDSAAYFCASRLRGGSTNEKLFFGSGTQLSVL.

This chain uses TRBV2 with TRBJ1-2, with D unclear. Trimming took off 1 base at V and 4 bases at J, with 7 bases between the two ends. Per the germline V gene, CDR1 is SNHLY and CDR2 is FYNNEI. The CDR3 length is 13 residues. CDR3 coding DNA: TGTGCCAGCAGTGAAGTCTTTCTCTATGGCTACACCTTC. Amino acid sequence: CASSEVFLYGYTF.

This clonotype occurred many times. The V call is TRBV12-3 or TRBV12-4, the J call TRBJ1-2; D is uncertain. Trimming stripped 0 bases from V and 4 bases from J, with 6 bases between. This CDR3 contains 13 residues. The DNA of the CDR3 is TGTGCCAGCAGTTTAGCCCAGGTCTATGGCTACACCTTC. It yields the protein CASSLAQVYGYTF.

The genes are TRBV15 and TRBJ1-4; 8 positions agree with TRBD1. The J segment lost 3 bases and the V segment lost 5 bases, leaving 5 bases of the junction unmatched. The CDR3 has 15 amino acids. Germline V CDR1 and CDR2: LNHNV, YYDKDF (reference sequence). The CDR3 DNA follows: TGTGCCACCAGCTTGCGGGGACAGGCTAATGAAAAACTGTTTTTT. Protein: CATSLRGQANEKLFF.

The rearrangement uses TRBV12-3 or TRBV12-4 and TRBJ2-4; 7 bases are shared with TRBD1. This CDR3 region has 15 residues. Trimming at V came to 9 bases and at J to 3 bases, leaving 11 bases not matched to a gene. For the CDR3, the DNA is TGTGCCAGTAGTGTCCGGGACAGCTTCAAAAACATTCAGTACTTC. As protein: CASSVRDSFKNIQYF.

This clonotype has just a few counts. The chain joins TRBV5-1 to TRBJ1-4; D is unresolved. V lost 0 bases and J lost 7, with 13 bases in between. The CDR3 sequence is 15 residues long. CDR1 is SGHRS and CDR2 is YFSETQ in the germline V gene. This CDR3 is CASSLEASGLEKLFF. The CDR3 nucleotides are TGCGCCAGCAGCTTGGAGGCAAGTGGCCTTGAAAAACTGTTTTTT.

The chain combines TRBV19 with TRBJ1-1; 9 nucleotides align to TRBD1. The CDR3 length is 13 residues. Germline V CDR1 and CDR2: LNHDA, SQIVND (reference sequence). Trimming at V came to 7 bases and at J to 4 bases, leaving 4 bases not matched to a gene. CDR3: CASIGTGTTEAFF. The CDR3 region has the DNA TGTGCCAGTATTGGGACAGGGACCACTGAAGCTTTCTTT.

V usage is TRBV29-1 and J usage is TRBJ2-3, with D perhaps TRBD1 (6 bases). CDR3 size: 13 residues. Germline CDR1 reads SQVTM; CDR2 reads ANQGSEA. V lost 4 bases to trimming and J lost 4 bases, with 12 bases between them. The CDR3 DNA follows: TGCAGCGTTGGTAGCAGGGGCGCAGATACGCAGTATTTT. The encoded protein is CSVGSRGADTQYF.

This clonotype has only a few counts. The chain recombines TRBV6-2 or TRBV6-3 with TRBJ1-4; possible D gene TRBD1, 5 bases. The CDR3 loop spans 14 amino acids. Germline V lookup: CDR1 MNHEY, CDR2 SVGEGT. V lost 5 bases, J lost 3 bases, and 10 bases lay in between. The CDR3 reads CASSPTVPNEKLFF. The CDR3, as DNA: TGTGCCAGCAGTCCGACAGTTCCTAATGAAAAACTGTTTTTT.

The chain recombines TRBV7-2 with TRBJ2-3; possibly TRBD2 for D (6 bases). The V gene's germline CDR1 is SGHTA and CDR2 FQGNSA. The V end was cut by 0 bases, the J end by 9 bases, with 16 bases between. The CDR3 consists of 15 residues. CDR3 region: CASSLAGGISETQYF. The CDR3 nucleotides read TGTGCCAGCAGCTTAGCGGGCGGGATATCTGAGACGCAGTATTTT.

The sample holds a few counts of this clonotype. The V gene is TRBV3-1, the J gene TRBJ1-2; D is perhaps TRBD1 (5 bases). CDR1 and CDR2 from the germline V gene are LGHDT and YNNKEL (reference sequence). V was shortened by 1 base and J by 7 bases, with 13 bases between the two germline ends. The CDR3 totals 14 residues. The chain's CDR3 is CASSQVIRAGGYTF. CDR3 nucleotide sequence: TGTGCCAGCAGCCAAGTCATCAGGGCGGGTGGCTACACCTTC.

This chain joins TRBV28 and TRBJ2-7; 9 bases align to TRBD1. V lost 2 bases, J lost 7 bases, and 9 bases stayed unmatched. The germline V gene has CDR1 MDHEN and CDR2 SYDVKM. The CDR3 is 15 residues long. The CDR3 region is CASSLPRTGVTEQYF. In nucleotides, the CDR3 is TGTGCCAGCAGTTTACCCCGGACAGGGGTAACTGAGCAGTACTTC.

The chain couples TRBV5-1 to TRBJ2-3; TRBD1 matches 7 bases. Losses at the gene ends were 4 bases for V and 0 bases for J; bases not matched to a gene: 14. Germline CDR1 and CDR2: SGHRS and YFSETQ. The CDR3 runs to 18 residues. The CDR3 nucleotides are TGCGCCAGCAGCCCCGCAAGACAGGGCCTGAGGAGCACAGATACGCAGTATTTT. It codes for CASSPARQGLRSTDTQYF.

This clonotype has more than one count but fewer than ten. This chain uses TRBV2 with TRBJ1-1; no clear D. Germline V gives CDR1 SNHLY, CDR2 FYNNEI. V was trimmed by 6 bases and J by 0 bases, leaving 17 bases between them. The length of the CDR3 is 16 residues. The DNA for the CDR3 is TGTGCCAGCAGGTGGGAGAAGGGTCGGGTGAACACTGAAGCTTTCTTT. Its translation: CASRWEKGRVNTEAFF.

The chain combines TRBV12-3 or TRBV12-4 with TRBJ2-5; 8 nucleotides match TRBD1. This CDR3 region has 13 residues. Germline trimming cut 5 bases from V and 5 bases from J; bases unmatched to any gene: 4. In DNA, the CDR3 is TGTGCCAGCAGTATGACAGGGGTGGAGACCCAGTACTTC. It yields the protein CASSMTGVETQYF.

V and J are TRBV7-2 and TRBJ1-4; D remains ambiguous. The CDR3 has 13 residues. Germline V gene sequence: CDR1 SGHTA, CDR2 FQGNSA. V was cut by 1 base and J by 8 bases, with 8 bases left in between. The CDR3 is CASSLGMYEKLFF. CDR3 sequence (DNA): TGTGCCAGCAGCTTAGGCATGTACGAAAAACTGTTTTTT.